The sequence of this T cell receptor (beta chain) was determined in a study of control samples from healthy donors and cancer patients (TCRdb year 2020). As regards this clone: This receptor's antigen is unknown. The input lacks base qualities; no much larger clone sits a single base away.

The library was generated by the immunoSEQ multiplex PCR assay. The clones in this table, taken by TCRdb from immuneACCESS, are in-frame only. Not every clone is retained; where verified, under half of the shortfall comes from an unresolved V gene, and the cause of the rest is unknown. This sample has 100,000 or so clones in its table, and just over 90% of those were observed once. Nearly 0.95% of the sample rests with the top ten. The germline V gene provides CDR1 MDHEN and CDR2 SYDVKM. Inclusive of the bounding cysteine and phenylalanine, the CDR3 is 15 residues long. This entry keeps only the CDR3 DNA: 45 bases, framed from base 1. Between the V and J ends, shortened by 4 bases and 5 bases respectively, the junction contains 12 bases.

The clonotype comes from a woman in her twenties or thirties in good health. Source material: blood. Recombination linked TRBV28 to TRBJ1-6; the D gene is possibly TRBD1, with 5 bases matching. Here is the DNA: TGTGCCAGCAGTTCCCGGGGACGGAATAATTCACCCCTCCACTTT. Translated, it gives CASSSRGRNNSPLHF. Supplemented by the reference TRBV28 and TRBJ1-6 proteins around the CDR3, the complete variable domain is DVKVTQSSRYLVKRTGEKVFLECVQDMDHENMFWYRQDPGLGLRLIYFSYDVKMKEKGDIPEGYSVSREKKERFSLILESASTNQTSMYLCASSSRGRNNSPLHFGNGTRLTVT.